What follows are 31 T cell receptor beta chains derived from one specimen sequenced in a study of T cells in Graves' hyperthyroidism and ophthalmopathy. Template material for amplifying TCR beta CDR3 regions consisted of RNA transcripts. Primed by the HTBI set, a first-round RT-PCR was run on the TCR CDR3. One entry per CDR3 protein, called by TCRdb with MiXCR from the multiplex PCR reads. Counted here are approximately 640,000 distinct CDR3 sequences, 40% to 55% occurring once; the ten biggest clones make up less than 9%. Sequenced material: peripheral blood or thyroid tissue (not recorded which). These TCRs come from an adult man with Graves' disease, either hyperthyroidism or ophthalmopathy (not recorded which).

This rearrangement joins TRBV10-3 to TRBJ1-5; possible D gene TRBD1, 5 bases. V shed 2 bases and J shed 8 bases, with 16 bases lying between them. The CDR3 runs 15 residues. Germline V lookup: CDR1 ENHRY, CDR2 SYGVKD. The CDR3 sequence: CAISEGAAGREPQHF. CDR3 nucleotide sequence: TGTGCCATCAGTGAGGGGGCAGCCGGGAGGGAGCCCCAGCATTTT.

With regard to this clonotype: The CDR3 ends on some other residue instead of the conserved phenylalanine or tryptophan, so this is likely a read error. This rearrangement joins TRBV5-6 to TRBJ2-5, with 8 bases identical to TRBD2. In germline, CDR1 is SGHDT, CDR2 YYEEEE. There are 20 residues in the CDR3. The V gene end was trimmed by 6 bases and the J gene end by 3 bases; junction bases not matched to a gene: 25. CDR3 bases: TGTGCCAGCACCCGGGAGGGCATAACAAGGACGGCTTCGGCGAAAGAGACCCAGTACTCC. It codes for CASTREGITRTASAKETQYS.

V gene TRBV29-1 combines with J gene TRBJ1-2, with D possibly being TRBD1 (6 bases). The germline V gene has CDR1 SQVTM and CDR2 ANQGSEA. This CDR3 region has 15 residues. Deletions cut 8 bases from V and 4 bases from J, with 23 bases between. The CDR3 DNA reads TGCAGCAGTGAGTCGGGGGGGGCGCCGTCCTATGGCTACACCTTC. Translation gives CSSESGGAPSYGYTF. The full variable domain, with the rest looked up from reference TRBV29-1 and TRBJ1-2, is SAVISQKPSRDICQRGTSLTIQCQVDSQVTMMFWYRQQPGQSLTLIATANQGSEATYESGFVIDKFPISRPNLTFSTLTVSNMSPEDSSIYLCSSESGGAPSYGYTFGSGTRLTVV.

On this clonotype: A read error is possible here, since a much larger clone lies one base away. The CDR3 loop reads CSANTGQGSGYTF. CDR3 nucleotides: TGCAGTGCCAACACGGGACAGGGCAGTGGCTACACCTTC. This chain joins TRBV20-1 and TRBJ1-2; 9 positions match TRBD1. Germline assignment: CDR1 DFQATT and CDR2 SNEGSKA (reference sequence). The trim removed 6 bases at V and 7 bases at J, leaving 9 bases unmatched. CDR3 length: 13 amino acids.

The V and J genes are TRBV7-9 and TRBJ2-6; a possible D gene is TRBD2 (6 bases). V lost 5 bases to trimming and J lost 0 bases, with 8 bases between them. The CDR3 is made up of 15 amino acids. Germline loops: CDR1 SEHNR, CDR2 FQNEAQ (reference sequence). The CDR3 loop reads CASSGRRSGANVLTF. The CDR3 bases are TGTGCCAGCAGCGGGAGGCGCTCTGGGGCCAACGTCCTGACTTTC.

This clonotype was observed at least ten times. The V gene is TRBV15, the J gene TRBJ2-6, with a weak D call TRBD1 (6 bases). The CDR3 length is 16 residues. V lost 0 bases to trimming and J lost 2 bases, with 8 bases between them. CDR1 is LNHNV, CDR2 YYDKDF, per germline (reference sequence). This CDR3 reads CATSRETGTGANVLTF. As DNA, the CDR3 is TGTGCCACCAGCAGAGAAACAGGGACTGGGGCCAACGTCCTGACTTTC.

This clonotype was counted ten times or more. The chain is built from TRBV10-1 and TRBJ2-5; 7 positions match TRBD1. Trimming removed 3 bases from V and 6 bases from J; junction bases left unmatched: 10. Germline CDR1 reads WNHNN; CDR2 reads SYGVQD (reference sequence). The CDR3 has 15 amino acids. CDR3 sequence: CASSDGAGGWKTQYF. The CDR3 nucleotides are TGCGCCAGCAGTGACGGGGCAGGGGGATGGAAGACCCAGTACTTC.

Comments on this clonotype: Given a much more abundant clone one base away, this may be a read error. V gene TRBV15 combines with J gene TRBJ1-5; D not resolved. This CDR3 is built from 14 residues. With 10 bases removed from V and 2 bases from J, the gap between germline ends came to 15 bases. CDR1 is LNHNV and CDR2 is YYDKDF in the germline V gene (reference sequence). CDR3 sequence reads: CASSVGVGNQPQHF. The DNA for the CDR3 is TGTGCCAGTAGTGTAGGTGTGGGCAATCAGCCCCAGCATTTT.

Ten or more counts support this clonotype. The CDR3 reads CASSKTGPNQPQHF. The CDR3 nucleotides read TGTGCCAGCAGTAAGACAGGGCCCAATCAGCCCCAGCATTTT. The chain has TRBV12-3 or TRBV12-4 and TRBJ1-5; the match to TRBD1 covers 7 bases. This CDR3 region has 14 residues. V lost 5 bases and J lost 3; bases outside the gene matches: 4.

This clonotype was seen a few times. The V and J genes are TRBV18 and TRBJ1-1, with TRBD1 matching over 9 bases. V was pared by 5 bases and J by 1 base, with 2 bases of the junction left unmatched. Germline values: CDR1 KGHSH, CDR2 LQKENI. This CDR3 spans 14 amino acids. Here the CDR3 DNA reads TGTGCCAGCTCAGGACAGGGGACGAACACTGAAGCTTTCTTT. Protein sequence: CASSGQGTNTEAFF.

The chain combines TRBV14 with TRBJ1-2; perhaps TRBD1 as D (5 bases). There are 13 residues in the CDR3. Germline CDR1 reads SGHDN; CDR2 reads FVKESK. V lost 7 bases and J lost 8, with 17 bases in between. The CDR3 reads CASKLQGGEGYTF. CDR3 in DNA: TGTGCCAGCAAGCTTCAGGGAGGAGAGGGCTACACCTTC.

The chain has TRBV2 and TRBJ2-5, with 11 bases matching TRBD1. With V trimmed by 6 bases and J by 4 bases, 13 bases remained unmatched. The germline V gene encodes CDR1 SNHLY and CDR2 FYNNEI. This CDR3 is built from 17 residues. CDR3 nucleotides: TGTGCCAGCAGGAAGGACAGGGGGCGTGAGAGGTCAGAGACCCAGTACTTC. It translates to CASRKDRGRERSETQYF.

The V call is TRBV10-3, the J call TRBJ1-1; D possibly corresponds to TRBD1 (5 bases). Germline CDR1 reads ENHRY; CDR2 reads SYGVKD. Trimming shortened V by 7 bases and J by 2 bases, and 11 bases separated the two germline ends. There are 13 residues in the CDR3. The CDR3 coding sequence is TGTGCCATCAATTCTCAGGGAAACACTGAAGCTTTCTTT. Amino acid sequence: CAINSQGNTEAFF.

The V and J genes are TRBV7-9 and TRBJ1-2; the D gene is possibly TRBD1 (6 bases). V shed 5 bases and J shed 4 bases, with 17 bases lying between them. This CDR3 is built from 15 residues. The germline V gene has CDR1 SEHNR and CDR2 FQNEAQ (reference sequence). DNA for the CDR3: TGTGCCAGCAGCCTACCGGGGGGCGCGGTCTATGGCTACACCTTC. This encodes CASSLPGGAVYGYTF.

J is TRBJ2-2 and V is TRBV6-5; D is perhaps TRBD1 (6 bases). V was cut by 6 bases and J by 4 bases, with 18 bases left in between. The germline CDR1 and CDR2 sequences are MNHEY and SVGAGI. The CDR3 runs to 16 residues. In DNA form, the CDR3 reads TGTGCCAGCAGGTCCCAGGGGTCGGGCGGCACCGGGGAGCTGTTTTTT. Protein product: CASRSQGSGGTGELFF.

The chain carries TRBV20-1 and TRBJ1-2, with 9 bases that match TRBD1. Unmatched junction bases numbered 7, after V lost 3 bases and J lost 8 bases. Per germline, CDR1 DFQATT and CDR2 SNEGSKA (reference sequence). The CDR3 has 13 residues. DNA of the CDR3: TGCAGTGCTAGTCTGGACAGGGGCGAAGGCTACACCTTC. Protein: CSASLDRGEGYTF.

This clonotype was recorded a few times. The chain uses TRBV7-2 and TRBJ1-1; TRBD1 matches 10 bases. The CDR3 spans 15 residues. Germline CDR1 reads SGHTA; CDR2 reads FQGNSA. Trimming cost V 6 bases and J 4 bases; bases outside gene matches: 8. The DNA of the CDR3 is TGTGCCAGCAGAATCCCGGGACAGGGGTTCACTGAAGCTTTCTTT. Amino acid sequence: CASRIPGQGFTEAFF.

This chain connects TRBV7-8 to TRBJ2-7; 8 bases map to TRBD2. J was trimmed by 5 bases and V by 3 bases; bases with no gene match: 6. CDR1 is SGHVS, CDR2 FQNEAQ, per germline. The CDR3 length is 14 residues. CDR3 loop: CASSFDGRANEQYF. The CDR3, as DNA: TGTGCCAGCAGCTTCGACGGGAGGGCCAACGAGCAGTACTTC.

In this sample, this clonotype turned up a few times. The chain uses TRBV20-1 and TRBJ1-3; D ambiguous. CDR3 size: 11 residues. V gave up 1 base and J gave up 6 bases, with 4 bases separating them. Per the germline V gene, CDR1 is DFQATT and CDR2 is SNEGSKA (reference sequence). This chain's CDR3 is CSARGENTIYF. CDR3 in DNA: TGCAGTGCTAGAGGCGAAAACACCATATATTTT.

Written as DNA, the CDR3 is TGTGCCAGCAAAGACCGGGACAGAAGCTCCTACGAGCAGTACTTC. Translating it yields CASKDRDRSSYEQYF. This chain uses TRBV2 with TRBJ2-7; 7 bases match TRBD1. CDR3 length: 15 amino acids. CDR1 is SNHLY, CDR2 FYNNEI, per germline. With 7 bases clipped from V and 0 bases from J, the junction kept 9 bases outside the gene matches.

The chain has TRBV6-1 and TRBJ2-7; 9 nucleotides line up with TRBD1. The germline gives CDR1 MNHNS, CDR2 SASEGT. This CDR3 is built from 13 residues. V lost 10 bases to trimming and J lost 3 bases; unmatched junction nucleotides: 7. The CDR3 is CAKWDREVYEQYF. CDR3 nucleotide sequence: TGTGCCAAATGGGACAGGGAGGTCTACGAGCAGTACTTC.

The table lists this clonotype with a few counts. Here the CDR3 reads CASSLGAEKLFF. The CDR3 nucleotides read TGTGCCAGCAGTTTAGGGGCAGAAAAACTGTTTTTT. The chain has TRBV12-3 or TRBV12-4 and TRBJ1-4; no clear D gene. V lost 1 base and J lost 8, with 5 bases in between. The CDR3 contains 12 residues.

This clonotype was seen a few times. This chain connects TRBV9 to TRBJ1-2; TRBD1 aligns across 10 bases. Losses at the gene ends were 0 bases for V and 6 bases for J; bases not matched to a gene: 5. Germline-derived CDR1 and CDR2 are SGDLS and YYNGEE. The CDR3 has 15 amino acids. CDR3 loop: CASSVEDRGRDGYTF. DNA of the CDR3: TGTGCCAGCAGCGTAGAGGACAGGGGGAGGGATGGCTACACCTTC.

This chain links TRBV7-3 with TRBJ1-1; 10 nucleotides match TRBD1. V shed 5 bases, J shed 1 base, and the junction held 4 bases outside the gene matches. CDR1 SGHTA and CDR2 FQGTGA come from the germline V gene. This CDR3 has 15 residues. CDR3 sequence (DNA): TGTGCCAGCAGCCGGACAGGGGGAGCGAACACTGAAGCTTTCTTT. It specifies CASSRTGGANTEAFF.

The V gene is TRBV7-2, the J gene TRBJ2-7; D is perhaps TRBD1 (6 bases). V was clipped by 1 base and J by 2 bases, with 12 bases between them. Germline CDR1 SGHTA, CDR2 FQGNSA. This CDR3 is 15 amino acids long. The CDR3 DNA is TGTGCCAGCAGCTTAGAGTGGGGGCGACCCTACGAGCAGTACTTC. Its protein is CASSLEWGRPYEQYF.

The sample holds many counts of this clonotype. The chain links TRBV7-9 to TRBJ1-1, with 7 nucleotides matching TRBD1. This CDR3 region has 15 residues. Germline trimming cut 5 bases from V and 8 bases from J; bases unmatched to any gene: 14. Germline assignment: CDR1 SEHNR and CDR2 FQNEAQ (reference sequence). The CDR3 spells CASSARQGVLVEAFF. CDR3 bases: TGTGCCAGCAGCGCGAGACAGGGAGTCCTCGTCGAAGCTTTCTTT.

This clonotype appeared many times. The chain combines TRBV29-1 with TRBJ1-2; D perhaps matches TRBD1 (6 bases). V lost 4 bases, J lost 4 bases, and 10 bases lay in between. The germline V gene has CDR1 SQVTM and CDR2 ANQGSEA. The CDR3 extends over 12 amino acids. CDR3 in amino acids: CSVGPQGYGYTF. CDR3 in DNA: TGCAGCGTTGGACCACAGGGCTATGGCTACACCTTC.

This clonotype was detected ten times or more. The chain employs TRBV7-9 and TRBJ1-1, with D possibly TRBD1 on 5 matching bases. The germline V gene encodes CDR1 SEHNR and CDR2 FQNEAQ (reference sequence). V lost 5 bases and J 7 bases, leaving 8 bases between the germline ends. CDR3 length: 11 amino acids. The CDR3 is CASSHDSEAFF. In DNA, the CDR3 is TGTGCCAGCAGCCATGACAGTGAAGCTTTCTTT.

This clonotype was detected only a few times. The chain recombines TRBV5-4 with TRBJ1-5; D gene unclear. V lost 5 bases and J lost 5, with 17 bases in between. Looked up from germline, CDR1 is SGHNT and CDR2 is YYREEE (reference sequence). The length of the CDR3 is 15 residues. CDR3 DNA sequence: TGTGCCAGCAGTTACTCGATCCGGGGAGATCAGCCCCAGCATTTT. Encoded protein: CASSYSIRGDQPQHF.

The rearrangement links TRBV4-2 to TRBJ1-4; no definite D call. The CDR3 is made up of 14 amino acids. Trimming cost V 2 bases and J 7 bases, with 11 bases left between them. CDR1 is LGHNA and CDR2 is YNFKEQ in the germline V gene. The CDR3 DNA reads as TGTGCCAGCAGCCAAAGATCCTCGGGTGAAAAACTGTTTTTT. It is translated as CASSQRSSGEKLFF.

The CDR3: CSVEDGTGGMNTEAFF. The CDR3 region has the DNA TGCAGCGTTGAAGATGGGACAGGGGGCATGAACACTGAAGCTTTCTTT. The rearrangement uses TRBV29-1 and TRBJ1-1, with 12 bases fitting TRBD1. Germline trimming cut 0 bases from V and 0 bases from J; bases unmatched to any gene: 2. Germline V gives CDR1 SQVTM, CDR2 ANQGSEA. The CDR3 extends over 16 amino acids.